Sequencing of this T cell receptor (beta chain) was carried out in a study of CD8 T cells in Susac syndrome. RNA was extracted with the RNeasy kit, and a quantity of roughly 0.5 to 1 ug was reverse transcribed using random hexamers. TCRdb processed the immunoSEQ multiplex PCR reads anew with MiXCR; each CDR3 protein has one entry. The sample holds roughly 120,000 distinct CDR3 sequences, 94% seen once. V shed 4 bases and J shed 0 bases, with 12 bases lying between them. The CDR3 is 15 residues long. CDR1 SGHAT and CDR2 FQNNGV come from the germline V gene. The specimen sequenced was CD4+ T cells from PBMCs. This chain links TRBV11-2 with TRBJ1-1; no clear D gene. This TCR came from a human donor with multiple sclerosis. CDR3: CASSSLPTLNTEAFF. CDR3 coding DNA: TGTGCCAGCAGCTCTCTACCGACCCTGAACACTGAAGCTTTCTTT.